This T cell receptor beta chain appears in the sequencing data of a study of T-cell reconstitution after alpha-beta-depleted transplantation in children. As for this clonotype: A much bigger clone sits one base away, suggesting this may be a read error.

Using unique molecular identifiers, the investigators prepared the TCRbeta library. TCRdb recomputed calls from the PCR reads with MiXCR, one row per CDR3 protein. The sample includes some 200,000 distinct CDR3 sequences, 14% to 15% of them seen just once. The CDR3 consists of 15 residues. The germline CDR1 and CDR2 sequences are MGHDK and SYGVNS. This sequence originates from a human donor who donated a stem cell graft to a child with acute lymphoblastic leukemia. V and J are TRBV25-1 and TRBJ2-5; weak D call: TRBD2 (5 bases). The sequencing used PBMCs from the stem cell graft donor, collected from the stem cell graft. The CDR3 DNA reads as TGTGCCAGAAGTGAATTAGACGTGGCGGGAGAGACCCAGTACTTC. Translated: CARSELDVAGETQYF.